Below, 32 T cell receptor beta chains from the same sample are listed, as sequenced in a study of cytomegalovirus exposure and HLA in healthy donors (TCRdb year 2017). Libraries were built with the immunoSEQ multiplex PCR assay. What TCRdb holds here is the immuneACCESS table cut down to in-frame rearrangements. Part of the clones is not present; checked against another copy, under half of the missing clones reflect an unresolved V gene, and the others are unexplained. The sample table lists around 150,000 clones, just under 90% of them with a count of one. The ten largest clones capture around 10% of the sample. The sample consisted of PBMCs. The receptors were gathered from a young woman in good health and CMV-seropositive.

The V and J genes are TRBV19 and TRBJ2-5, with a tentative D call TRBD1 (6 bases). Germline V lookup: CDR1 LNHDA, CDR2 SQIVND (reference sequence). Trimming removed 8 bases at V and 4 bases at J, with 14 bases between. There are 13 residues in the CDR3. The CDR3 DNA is TGTGCCAGTGCCAGGGGAAGGGCAGAGACCCAGTACTTC. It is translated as CASARGRAETQYF.

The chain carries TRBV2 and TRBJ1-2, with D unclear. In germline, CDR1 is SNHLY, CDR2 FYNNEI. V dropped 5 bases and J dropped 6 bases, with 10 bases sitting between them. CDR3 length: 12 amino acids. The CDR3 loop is CASSRDNNGYTF. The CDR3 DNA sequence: TGTGCCAGCAGTCGCGACAATAATGGCTACACCTTC.

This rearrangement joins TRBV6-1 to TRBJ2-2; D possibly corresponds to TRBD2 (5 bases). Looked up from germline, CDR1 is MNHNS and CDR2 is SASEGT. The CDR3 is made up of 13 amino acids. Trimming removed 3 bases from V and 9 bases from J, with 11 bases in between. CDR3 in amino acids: CASSEGDTRELFF. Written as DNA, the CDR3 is TGTGCCAGCAGTGAGGGAGATACCCGGGAGCTGTTTTTT.

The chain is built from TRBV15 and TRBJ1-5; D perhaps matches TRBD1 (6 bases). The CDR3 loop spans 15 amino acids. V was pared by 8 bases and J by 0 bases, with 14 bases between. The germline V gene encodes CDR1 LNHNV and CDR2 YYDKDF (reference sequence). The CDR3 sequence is CATRAGVNSNQPQHF. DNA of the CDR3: TGTGCCACCCGGGCAGGGGTAAATAGCAATCAGCCCCAGCATTTT.

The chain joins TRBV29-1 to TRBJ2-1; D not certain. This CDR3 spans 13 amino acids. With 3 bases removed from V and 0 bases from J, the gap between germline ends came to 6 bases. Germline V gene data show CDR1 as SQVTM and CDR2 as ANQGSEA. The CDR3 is CSVDRSSYNEQFF. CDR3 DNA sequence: TGCAGCGTTGACAGAAGCTCCTACAATGAGCAGTTCTTC.

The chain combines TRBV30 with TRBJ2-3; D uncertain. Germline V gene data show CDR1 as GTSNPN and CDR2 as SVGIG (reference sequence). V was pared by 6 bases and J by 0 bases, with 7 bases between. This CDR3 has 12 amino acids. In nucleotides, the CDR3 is TGTGCCTGTGCAACTAGCACAGATACGCAGTATTTT. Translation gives CACATSTDTQYF.

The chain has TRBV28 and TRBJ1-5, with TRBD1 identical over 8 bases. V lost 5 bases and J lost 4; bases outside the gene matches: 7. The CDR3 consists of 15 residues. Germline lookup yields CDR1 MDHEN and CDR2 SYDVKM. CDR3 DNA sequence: TGTGCCAGCAGTCAGGGACAGGTTAATAATCAGCCCCAGCATTTT. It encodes CASSQGQVNNQPQHF.

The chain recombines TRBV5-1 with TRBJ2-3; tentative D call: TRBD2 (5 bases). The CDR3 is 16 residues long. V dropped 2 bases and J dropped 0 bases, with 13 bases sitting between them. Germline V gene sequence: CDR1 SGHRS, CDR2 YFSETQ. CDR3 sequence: CASSFGLGGSTDTQYF. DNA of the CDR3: TGCGCCAGCAGCTTTGGACTCGGTGGGAGCACAGATACGCAGTATTTT. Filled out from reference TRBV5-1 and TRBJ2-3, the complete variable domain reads KAGVTQTPRYLIKTRGQQVTLSCSPISGHRSVSWYQQTPGQGLQFLFEYFSETQRNKGNFPGRFSGRQFSNSRSEMNVSTLELGDSALYLCASSFGLGGSTDTQYFGPGTRLTVL.

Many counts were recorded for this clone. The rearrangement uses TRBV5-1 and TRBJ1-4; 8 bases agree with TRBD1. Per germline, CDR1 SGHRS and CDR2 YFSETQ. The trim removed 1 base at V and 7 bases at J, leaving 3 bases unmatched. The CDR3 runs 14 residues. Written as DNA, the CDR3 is TGCGCCAGCAGCTTGCCAGGGACAGGTGAAAAACTGTTTTTT. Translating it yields CASSLPGTGEKLFF.

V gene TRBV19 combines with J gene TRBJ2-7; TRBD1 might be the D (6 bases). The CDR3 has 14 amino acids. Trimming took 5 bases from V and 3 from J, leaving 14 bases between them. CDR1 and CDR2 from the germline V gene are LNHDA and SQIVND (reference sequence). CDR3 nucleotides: TGTGCCAGTAGTGTGACAGGAGCCCACTACGAGCAGTACTTC. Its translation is CASSVTGAHYEQYF.

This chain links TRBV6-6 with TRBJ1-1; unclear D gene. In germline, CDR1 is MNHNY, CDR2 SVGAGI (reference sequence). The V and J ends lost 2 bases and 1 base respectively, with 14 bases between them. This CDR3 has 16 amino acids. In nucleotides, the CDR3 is TGTGCCAGCAGTTACGGGAACGGGGTGGGGAACACTGAAGCTTTCTTT. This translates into CASSYGNGVGNTEAFF.

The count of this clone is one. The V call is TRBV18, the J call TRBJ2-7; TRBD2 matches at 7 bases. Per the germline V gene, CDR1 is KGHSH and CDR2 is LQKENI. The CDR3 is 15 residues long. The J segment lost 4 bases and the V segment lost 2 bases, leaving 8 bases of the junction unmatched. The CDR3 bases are TGTGCCAGCTCACCAGCCGGGACTAACAGATACGAGCAGTACTTC. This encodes CASSPAGTNRYEQYF.

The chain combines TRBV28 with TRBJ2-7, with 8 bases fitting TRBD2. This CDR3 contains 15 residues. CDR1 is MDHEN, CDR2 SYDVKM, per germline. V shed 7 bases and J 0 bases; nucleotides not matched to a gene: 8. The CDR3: CASNPGLGLSYEQYF. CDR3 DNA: TGTGCCAGCAACCCGGGACTAGGTCTCTCCTACGAGCAGTACTTC. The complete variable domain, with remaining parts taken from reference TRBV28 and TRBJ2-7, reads DVKVTQSSRYLVKRTGEKVFLECVQDMDHENMFWYRQDPGLGLRLIYFSYDVKMKEKGDIPEGYSVSREKKERFSLILESASTNQTSMYLCASNPGLGLSYEQYFGPGTRLTVT.

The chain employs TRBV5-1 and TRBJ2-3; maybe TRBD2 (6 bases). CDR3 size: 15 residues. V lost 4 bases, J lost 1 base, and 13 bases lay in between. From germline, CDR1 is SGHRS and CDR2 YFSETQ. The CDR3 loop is CASSRDSSGTDTQYF. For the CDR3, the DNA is TGCGCCAGCAGCCGGGACTCCTCGGGCACAGATACGCAGTATTTT.

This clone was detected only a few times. The CDR3 is CASSHFTGGNTEAFF. In nucleotides, the CDR3 is TGCGCCAGCAGCCATTTTACGGGGGGGAACACTGAAGCTTTCTTT. The genes are TRBV4-3 and TRBJ1-1; TRBD1 is a possible D gene (5 bases). The CDR3 has 15 amino acids. Trimming shortened V by 3 bases and J by 1 base, and 12 bases separated the two germline ends. The germline V gene has CDR1 LGHNA and CDR2 YSLEER.

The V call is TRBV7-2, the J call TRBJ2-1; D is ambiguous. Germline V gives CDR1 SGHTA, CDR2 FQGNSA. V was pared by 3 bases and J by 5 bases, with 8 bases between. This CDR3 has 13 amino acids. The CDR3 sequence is CASSLALNNEQFF. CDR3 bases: TGTGCCAGCAGCTTGGCCTTAAACAATGAGCAGTTCTTC.

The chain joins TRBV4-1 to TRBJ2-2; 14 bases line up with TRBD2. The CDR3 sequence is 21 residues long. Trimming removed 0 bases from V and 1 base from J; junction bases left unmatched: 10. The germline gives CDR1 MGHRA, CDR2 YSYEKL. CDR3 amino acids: CASSQDSLGGLAGGNTGELFF. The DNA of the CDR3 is TGCGCCAGCAGCCAAGATTCTCTCGGCGGACTAGCGGGAGGGAACACCGGGGAGCTGTTTTTT.

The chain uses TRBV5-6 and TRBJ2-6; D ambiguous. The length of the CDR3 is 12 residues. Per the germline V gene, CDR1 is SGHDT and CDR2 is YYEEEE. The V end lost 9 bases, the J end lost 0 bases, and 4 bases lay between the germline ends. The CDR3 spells CATFSGANVLTF. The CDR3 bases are TGTGCCACCTTCTCTGGGGCCAACGTCCTGACTTTC.

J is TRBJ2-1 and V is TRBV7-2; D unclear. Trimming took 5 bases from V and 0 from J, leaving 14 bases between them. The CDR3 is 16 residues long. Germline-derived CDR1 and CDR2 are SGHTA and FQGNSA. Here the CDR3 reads CASSPTYSSSYNEQFF. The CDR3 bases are TGTGCCAGCAGCCCTACCTACTCGAGCTCCTACAATGAGCAGTTCTTC.

CDR3 residues: CATSSPDAGTSTDTQYF. In DNA, the CDR3 is TGTGCCACCAGCAGTCCAGACGCCGGGACAAGCACAGATACGCAGTATTTT. The chain joins TRBV15 to TRBJ2-3; a weak D match, TRBD1 (6 bases). The germline V gene has CDR1 LNHNV and CDR2 YYDKDF (reference sequence). CDR3 length: 17 amino acids. The V gene lost 3 bases and the J gene lost 0 bases, with 16 bases spanning the gap.

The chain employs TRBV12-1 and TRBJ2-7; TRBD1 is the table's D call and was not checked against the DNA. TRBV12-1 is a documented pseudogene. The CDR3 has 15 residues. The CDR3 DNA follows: TGTGCCAGCAGCCTCCAAACGACAGGGGACTACGAGCAGTACTTC. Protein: CASSLQTTGDYEQYF.

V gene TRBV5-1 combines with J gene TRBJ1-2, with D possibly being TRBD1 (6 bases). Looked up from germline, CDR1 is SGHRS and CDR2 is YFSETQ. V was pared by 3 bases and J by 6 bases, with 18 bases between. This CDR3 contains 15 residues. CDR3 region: CASSYSPRGGDGYTF. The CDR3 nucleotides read TGCGCCAGCAGCTATTCGCCCAGGGGCGGAGATGGCTACACCTTC.

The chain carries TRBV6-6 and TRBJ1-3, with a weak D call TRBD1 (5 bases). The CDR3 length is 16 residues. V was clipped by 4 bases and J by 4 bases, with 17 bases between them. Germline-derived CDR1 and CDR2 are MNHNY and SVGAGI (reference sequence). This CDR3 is CASSSIQGHLGNTIYF. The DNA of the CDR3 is TGTGCCAGCAGTTCTATCCAGGGTCATCTGGGAAACACCATATATTTT.

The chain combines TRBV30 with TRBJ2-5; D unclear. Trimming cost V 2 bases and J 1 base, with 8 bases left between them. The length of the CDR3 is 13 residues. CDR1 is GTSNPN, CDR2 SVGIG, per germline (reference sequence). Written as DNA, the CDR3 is TGTGCCTGGAGTAAGCTTGGCCAAGAGACCCAGTACTTC. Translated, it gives CAWSKLGQETQYF.

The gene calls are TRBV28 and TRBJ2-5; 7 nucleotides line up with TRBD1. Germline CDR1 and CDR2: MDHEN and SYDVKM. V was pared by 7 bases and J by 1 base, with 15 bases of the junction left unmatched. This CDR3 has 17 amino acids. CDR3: CASNPHSSDRTQETQYF. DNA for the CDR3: TGTGCCAGCAACCCTCATTCCTCGGACAGGACCCAAGAGACCCAGTACTTC.

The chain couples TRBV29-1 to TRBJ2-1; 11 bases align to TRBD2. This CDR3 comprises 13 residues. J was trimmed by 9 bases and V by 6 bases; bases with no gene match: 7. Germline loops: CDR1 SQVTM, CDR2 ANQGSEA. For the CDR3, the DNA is TGCAGCGTGTTAGCGGGAGGGCTCGCTGAGCAGTTCTTC. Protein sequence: CSVLAGGLAEQFF.

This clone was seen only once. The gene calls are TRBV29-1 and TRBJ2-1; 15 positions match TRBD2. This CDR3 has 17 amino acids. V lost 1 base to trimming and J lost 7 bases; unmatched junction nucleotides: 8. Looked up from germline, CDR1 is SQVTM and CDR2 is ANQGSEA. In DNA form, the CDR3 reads TGCAGCGTTGAAGGGGGGACTAGCGGGAGGTTCTGGAATGAGCAGTTCTTC. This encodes CSVEGGTSGRFWNEQFF.

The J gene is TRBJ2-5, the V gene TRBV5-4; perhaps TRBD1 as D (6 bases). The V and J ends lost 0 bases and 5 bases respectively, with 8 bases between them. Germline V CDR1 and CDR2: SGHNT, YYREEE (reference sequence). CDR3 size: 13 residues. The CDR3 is CASSLGQGETQYF. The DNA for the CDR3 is TGTGCCAGCAGCTTGGGGCAGGGGGAGACCCAGTACTTC.

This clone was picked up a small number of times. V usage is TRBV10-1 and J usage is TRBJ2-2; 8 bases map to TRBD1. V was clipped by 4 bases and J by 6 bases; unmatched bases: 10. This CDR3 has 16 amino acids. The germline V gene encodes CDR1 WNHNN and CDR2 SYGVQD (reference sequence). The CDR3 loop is CASSVGRGHEPGELFF. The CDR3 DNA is TGCGCCAGCAGTGTTGGCAGGGGGCACGAACCCGGGGAGCTGTTTTTT.

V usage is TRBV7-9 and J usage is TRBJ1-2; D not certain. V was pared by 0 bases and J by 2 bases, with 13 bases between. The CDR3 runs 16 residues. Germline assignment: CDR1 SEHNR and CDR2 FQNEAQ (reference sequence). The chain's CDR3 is CASSLAPHSVNYGYTF. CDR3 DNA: TGTGCCAGCAGCTTAGCCCCCCACTCTGTGAACTATGGCTACACCTTC.

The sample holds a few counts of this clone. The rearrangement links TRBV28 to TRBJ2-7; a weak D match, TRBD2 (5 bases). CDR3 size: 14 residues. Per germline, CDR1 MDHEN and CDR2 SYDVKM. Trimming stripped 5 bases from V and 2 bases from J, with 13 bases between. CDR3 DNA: TGTGCCAGCAGTCGTGCCGGGAAAGCCTACGAGCAGTACTTC. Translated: CASSRAGKAYEQYF.

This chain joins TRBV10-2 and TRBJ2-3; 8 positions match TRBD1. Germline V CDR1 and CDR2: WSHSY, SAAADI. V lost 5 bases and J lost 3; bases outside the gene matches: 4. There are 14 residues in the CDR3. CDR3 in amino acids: CASSRDRGTDTQYF. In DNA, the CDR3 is TGCGCCAGCAGTCGAGACAGGGGTACAGATACGCAGTATTTT.